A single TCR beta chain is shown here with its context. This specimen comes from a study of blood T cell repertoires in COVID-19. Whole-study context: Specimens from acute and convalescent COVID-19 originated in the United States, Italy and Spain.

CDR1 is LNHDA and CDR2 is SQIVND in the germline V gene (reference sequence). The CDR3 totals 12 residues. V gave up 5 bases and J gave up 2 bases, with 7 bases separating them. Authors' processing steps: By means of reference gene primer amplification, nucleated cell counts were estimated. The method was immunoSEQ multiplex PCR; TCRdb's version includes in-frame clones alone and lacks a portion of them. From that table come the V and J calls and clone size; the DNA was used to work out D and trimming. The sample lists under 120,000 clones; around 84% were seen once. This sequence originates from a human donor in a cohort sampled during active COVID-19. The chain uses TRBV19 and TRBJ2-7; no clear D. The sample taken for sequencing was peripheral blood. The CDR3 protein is CASSSGTYEQYF. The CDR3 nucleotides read TGTGCCAGTAGTTCAGGAACCTACGAGCAGTACTTC.